The rows below give T cell receptor beta chains drawn from one sample of a study of CD8 T cells in ankylosing spondylitis. Each CDR3 protein gets one entry after TCRdb re-called the 5' RACE reads with MiXCR. This table has 200,000 to 300,000 distinct CDR3 sequences, over 9.5% appearing once. Sequencing was carried out using blood, either unsorted or a sorted T cell fraction (not recorded which). Receptors originate from a male donor with ankylosing spondylitis or in good health (not recorded which). Both conserved end residues are part of each CDR3. The order of the fields is J gene, V gene, CDR3 protein.

>TRBJ2-3|TRBV7-2
CASSPWTRGDTQYF
>TRBJ2-1|TRBV20-1
CSAELAGLYNEQFF
>TRBJ2-6|TRBV9
CASSAQLSGANVLTF
>TRBJ1-6|TRBV11-3
CASSKSRDRIDSYNSPLHF
>TRBJ1-1|TRBV6-1
CASSEGQTEAFF
>TRBJ2-7|TRBV20-1
CSAILAGGPYEQYF
>TRBJ2-3|TRBV7-9
CASESGRNTDTQYF
>TRBJ1-2|TRBV5-1
CASSLGTGGNYGYTF
>TRBJ2-7|TRBV2
CASRTSGPGASGPYEQYF
>TRBJ2-1|TRBV6-5
CASSLPGSHRGEQFF
>TRBJ2-3|TRBV7-2
CASSRAGGWSTDTQYF
>TRBJ2-2|TRBV11-2
CASSIRGLAGGTGELFF
>TRBJ1-4|TRBV4-1
CASSQGTGQGEEKLFF
>TRBJ2-2|TRBV5-1
CASSLIGTTGELFF
>TRBJ2-3|TRBV6-1
CASSRRYTDTQYF
>TRBJ1-1|TRBV6-2/TRBV6-3
CATLGRGNTEAFF
>TRBJ2-1|TRBV15
CATSSTGDSYNEQFF
>TRBJ2-2|TRBV12-3/TRBV12-4
CASSLGLAGTGELFF
>TRBJ2-1|TRBV11-2
CASSVGTSGINEQFF
>TRBJ2-1|TRBV12-3/TRBV12-4
CASSLGLAGINEQFF
>TRBJ1-3|TRBV6-5
CASSYQELGADGNTIYF
>TRBJ2-2|TRBV6-5
CASNYQLRAGERFF
>TRBJ2-3|TRBV12-3/TRBV12-4
CASSTGLAGKSDTQYF
>TRBJ1-3|TRBV5-1
CASSTQGGDTIYF
>TRBJ2-1|TRBV3-1
CASSQGLSSGLEQFF
>TRBJ1-2|TRBV30
CAWRNLQGRNYGYTF
>TRBJ2-2|TRBV19
CASSPTSGRTGELFF
>TRBJ1-2|TRBV20-1
CSAHVPNNGYTF
>TRBJ2-1|TRBV7-9
CASSLSSWALSYNEQFF
>TRBJ2-2|TRBV25-1
CASSEDPQTGELFF
>TRBJ2-7|TRBV7-8
CASSSRVAGGRYEQYF
>TRBJ2-1|TRBV20-1
CSASGREPNEQFF
>TRBJ2-7|TRBV20-1
CSAVGTGWNEQYF
>TRBJ1-5|TRBV11-2
CASSPDRGINQPQHF